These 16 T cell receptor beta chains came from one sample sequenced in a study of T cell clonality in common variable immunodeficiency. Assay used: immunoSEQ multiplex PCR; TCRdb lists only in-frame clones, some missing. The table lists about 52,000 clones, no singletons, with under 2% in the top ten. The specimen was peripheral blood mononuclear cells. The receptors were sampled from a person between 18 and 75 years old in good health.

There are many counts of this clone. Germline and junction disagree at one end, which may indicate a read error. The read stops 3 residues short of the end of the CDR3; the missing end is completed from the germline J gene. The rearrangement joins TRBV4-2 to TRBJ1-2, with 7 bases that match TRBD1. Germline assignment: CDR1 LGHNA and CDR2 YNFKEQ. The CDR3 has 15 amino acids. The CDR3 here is CASSLTTGYAYGYTF. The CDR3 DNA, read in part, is TGCGCCAGCAGCCTTACGACAGGGTATGCCTATGGC.

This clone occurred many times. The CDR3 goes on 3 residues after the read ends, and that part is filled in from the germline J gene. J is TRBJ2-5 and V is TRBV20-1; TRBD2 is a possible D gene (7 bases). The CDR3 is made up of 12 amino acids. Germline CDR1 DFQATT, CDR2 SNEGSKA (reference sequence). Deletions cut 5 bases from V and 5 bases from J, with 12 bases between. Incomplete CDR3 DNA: TGCAGTGCTCCAAAGGGGGGGGAGACC. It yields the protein CSAPKGGET. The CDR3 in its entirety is CSAPKGGETQYF.

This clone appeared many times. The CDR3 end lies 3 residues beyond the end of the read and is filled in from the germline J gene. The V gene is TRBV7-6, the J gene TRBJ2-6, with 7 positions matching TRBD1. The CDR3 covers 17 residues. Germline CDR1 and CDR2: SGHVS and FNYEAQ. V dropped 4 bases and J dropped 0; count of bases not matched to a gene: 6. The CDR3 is CASSSRQGVSGANVLTF. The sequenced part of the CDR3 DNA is TGTGCCAGCAGCTCGAGACAGGGAGTCTCTGGGGCCAACGTC.

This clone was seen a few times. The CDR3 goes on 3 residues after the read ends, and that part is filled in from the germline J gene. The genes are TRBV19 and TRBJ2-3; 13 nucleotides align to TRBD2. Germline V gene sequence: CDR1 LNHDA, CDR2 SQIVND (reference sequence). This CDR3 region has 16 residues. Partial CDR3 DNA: TGTGCCAGTAGTTCCCGGACTAGCGGGAGTTTGAAGACG. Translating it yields CASSSRTSGSLKT. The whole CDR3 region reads CASSSRTSGSLKTQYF. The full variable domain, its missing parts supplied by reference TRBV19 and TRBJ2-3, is DGGITQSPKYLFRKEGQNVTLSCEQNLNHDAMYWYRQDPGQGLRLIYYSQIVNDFQKGDIAEGYSVSREKKESFPLTVTSAQKNPTAFYLCASSSRTSGSLKTQYFGPGTRLTVL.

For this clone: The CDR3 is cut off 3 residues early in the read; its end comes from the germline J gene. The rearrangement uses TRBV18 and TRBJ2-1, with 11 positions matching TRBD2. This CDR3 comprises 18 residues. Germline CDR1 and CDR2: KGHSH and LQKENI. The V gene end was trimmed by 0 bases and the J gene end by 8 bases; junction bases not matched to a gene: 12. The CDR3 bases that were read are TGTGCCAGCTCACCACCCCCTAGGACTAGCGGGCGTTATCATGAG. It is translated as CASSPPPRTSGRYHE. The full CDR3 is CASSPPPRTSGRYHEQFF.

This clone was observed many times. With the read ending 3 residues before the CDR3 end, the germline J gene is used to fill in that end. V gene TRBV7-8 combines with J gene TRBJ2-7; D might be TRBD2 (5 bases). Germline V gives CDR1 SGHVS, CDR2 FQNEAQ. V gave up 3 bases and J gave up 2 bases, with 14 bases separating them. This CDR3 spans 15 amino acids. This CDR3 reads CASSLASGLTYEQYF. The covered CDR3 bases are TGTGCCAGCAGCTTGGCCTCGGGGTTAACCTACGAG. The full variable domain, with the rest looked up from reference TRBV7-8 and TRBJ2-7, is GAGVSQSPRYKVAKRGQDVALRCDPISGHVSLFWYQQALGQGPEFLTYFQNEAQLDKSGLPSDRFFAERPEGSVSTLKIQRTQQEDSAVYLCASSLASGLTYEQYFGPGTRLTVT.

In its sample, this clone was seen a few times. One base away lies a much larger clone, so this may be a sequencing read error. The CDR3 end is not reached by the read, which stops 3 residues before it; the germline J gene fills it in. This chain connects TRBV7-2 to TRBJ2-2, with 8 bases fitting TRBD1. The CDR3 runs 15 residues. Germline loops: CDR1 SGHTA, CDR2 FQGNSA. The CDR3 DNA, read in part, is TGTGCCAGCAGCTATTACGACAGGGGAAACTCACCG. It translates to CASSYYDRGNSP. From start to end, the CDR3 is CASSYYDRGNSPLFF.

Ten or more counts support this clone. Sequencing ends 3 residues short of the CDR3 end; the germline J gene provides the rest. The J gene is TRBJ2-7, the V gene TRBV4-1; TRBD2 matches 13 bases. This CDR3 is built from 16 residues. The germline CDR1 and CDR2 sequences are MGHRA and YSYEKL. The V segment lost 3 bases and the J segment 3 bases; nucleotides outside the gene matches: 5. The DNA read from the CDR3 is TGCGCCAGCAGCCACACAACTAGCGGGAGGGACTACGAG. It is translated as CASSHTTSGRDYE. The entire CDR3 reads CASSHTTSGRDYEQYF.

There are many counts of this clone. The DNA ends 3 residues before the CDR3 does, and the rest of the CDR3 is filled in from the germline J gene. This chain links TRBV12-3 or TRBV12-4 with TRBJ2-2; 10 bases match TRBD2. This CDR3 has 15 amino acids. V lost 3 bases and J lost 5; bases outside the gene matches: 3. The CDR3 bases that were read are TGTGCCAGCAGTTTGGGTAGCGGGGGGACCGGGGAG. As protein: CASSLGSGGTGE. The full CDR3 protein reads CASSLGSGGTGELFF.

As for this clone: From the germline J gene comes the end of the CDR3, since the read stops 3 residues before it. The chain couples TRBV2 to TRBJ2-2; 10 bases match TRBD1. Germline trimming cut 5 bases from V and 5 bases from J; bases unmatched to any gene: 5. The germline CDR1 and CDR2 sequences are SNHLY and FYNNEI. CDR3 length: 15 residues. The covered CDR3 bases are TGTGCCAGCAGTCGGGACAGGGGTCAAACCGGGGAG. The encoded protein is CASSRDRGQTGE. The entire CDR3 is CASSRDRGQTGELFF.

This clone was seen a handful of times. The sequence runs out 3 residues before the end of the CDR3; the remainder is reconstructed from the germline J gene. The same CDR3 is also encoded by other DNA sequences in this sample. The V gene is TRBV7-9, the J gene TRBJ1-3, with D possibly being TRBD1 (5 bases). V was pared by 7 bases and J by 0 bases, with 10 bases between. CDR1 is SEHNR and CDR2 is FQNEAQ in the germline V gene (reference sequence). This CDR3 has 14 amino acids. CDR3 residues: CASTGGTSGNTIYF. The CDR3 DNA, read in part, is TGTGCCAGCACGGGGGGTACCTCTGGAAACACC.

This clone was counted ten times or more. Partial CDR3 DNA: TGTGCCAGCTCCAGGGGGTCAAAAAACATT. It specifies CASSRGSKNI. The complete CDR3 reads CASSRGSKNIQYF. V is TRBV18 and J is TRBJ2-4; 7 bases line up with TRBD1. The read is 3 residues too short to cover the CDR3 end, so that end is filled in from the germline J gene. V gave up 6 bases and J gave up 4 bases; unmatched junction bases: 3. This CDR3 region has 13 residues. Germline V lookup: CDR1 KGHSH, CDR2 LQKENI.

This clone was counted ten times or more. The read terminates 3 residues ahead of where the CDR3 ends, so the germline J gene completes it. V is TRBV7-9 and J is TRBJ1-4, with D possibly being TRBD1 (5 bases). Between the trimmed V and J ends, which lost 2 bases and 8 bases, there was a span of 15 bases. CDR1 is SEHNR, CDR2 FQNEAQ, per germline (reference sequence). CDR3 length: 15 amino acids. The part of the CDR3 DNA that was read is TGTGCCAGCAGCTTAACCGGCGGGGGGGAGGAAAAA. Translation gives CASSLTGGGEEK. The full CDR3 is CASSLTGGGEEKLFF.

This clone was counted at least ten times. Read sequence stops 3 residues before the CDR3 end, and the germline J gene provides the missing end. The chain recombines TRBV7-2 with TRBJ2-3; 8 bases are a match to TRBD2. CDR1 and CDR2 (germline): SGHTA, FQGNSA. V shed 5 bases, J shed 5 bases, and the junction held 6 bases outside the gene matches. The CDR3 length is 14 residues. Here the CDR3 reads CASSPGLVGDTQYF. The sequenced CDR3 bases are TGTGCCAGCAGCCCGGGACTAGTTGGAGATACG. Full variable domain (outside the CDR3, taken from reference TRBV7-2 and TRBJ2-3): GAGVSQSPSNKVTEKGKDVELRCDPISGHTALYWYRQSLGQGLEFLIYFQGNSAPDKSGLPSDRFSAERTGGSVSTLTIQRTQQEDSAVYLCASSPGLVGDTQYFGPGTRLTVL.

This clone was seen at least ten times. CDR3 region: CASSFGTGLDQPQHF. CDR3 DNA (partial): TGTGCCAGCAGCTTTGGGACAGGGTTAGATCAGCCC. The chain joins TRBV7-8 to TRBJ1-5; 9 bases agree with TRBD1. The read terminates 3 residues ahead of where the CDR3 ends, so the germline J gene completes it. The CDR3 loop spans 15 amino acids. Trimming removed 3 bases from V and 5 bases from J; junction bases left unmatched: 5. Germline V gene data show CDR1 as SGHVS and CDR2 as FQNEAQ. Looking up the rest from reference TRBV7-8 and TRBJ1-5 gives the full variable domain: GAGVSQSPRYKVAKRGQDVALRCDPISGHVSLFWYQQALGQGPEFLTYFQNEAQLDKSGLPSDRFFAERPEGSVSTLKIQRTQQEDSAVYLCASSFGTGLDQPQHFGDGTRLSIL.

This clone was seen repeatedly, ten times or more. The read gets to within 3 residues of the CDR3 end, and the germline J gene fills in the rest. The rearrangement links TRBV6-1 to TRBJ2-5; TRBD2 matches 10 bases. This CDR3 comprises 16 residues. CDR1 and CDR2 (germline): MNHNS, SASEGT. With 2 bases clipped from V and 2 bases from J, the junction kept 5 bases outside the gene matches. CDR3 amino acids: CASSEPGLAPQETQYF. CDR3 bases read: TGTGCCAGCAGTGAACCGGGACTAGCGCCACAAGAGACC.